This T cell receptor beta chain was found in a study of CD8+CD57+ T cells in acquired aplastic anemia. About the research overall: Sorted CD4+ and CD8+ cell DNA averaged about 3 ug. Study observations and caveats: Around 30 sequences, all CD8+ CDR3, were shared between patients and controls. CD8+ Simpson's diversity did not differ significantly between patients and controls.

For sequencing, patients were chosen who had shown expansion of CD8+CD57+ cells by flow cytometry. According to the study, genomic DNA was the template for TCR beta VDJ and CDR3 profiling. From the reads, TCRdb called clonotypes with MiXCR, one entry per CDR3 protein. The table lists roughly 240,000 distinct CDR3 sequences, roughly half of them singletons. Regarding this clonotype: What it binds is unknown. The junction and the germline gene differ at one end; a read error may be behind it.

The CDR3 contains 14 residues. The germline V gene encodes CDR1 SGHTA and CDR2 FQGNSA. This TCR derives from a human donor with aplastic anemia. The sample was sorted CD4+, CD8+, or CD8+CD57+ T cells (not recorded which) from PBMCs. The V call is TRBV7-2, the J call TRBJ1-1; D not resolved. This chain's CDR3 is CASSLRSGRTEASF. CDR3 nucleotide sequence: TGTGCCAGCAGCTTAAGGTCGGGGAGGACTGAAGCTTCCTTT.